This T cell receptor (beta chain) is from a study of shared clonotypes between healthy human individuals. V was trimmed by 3 bases and J by 0 bases, leaving 12 bases between them. CDR3 length: 16 residues. Germline CDR1 and CDR2: KGHSH and LQKENI. This clone was seen just once. The assay was immunoSEQ multiplex PCR, and TCRdb's table has in-frame clones only and misses some. Here the sample spans 1.6 million or so clones, more than 95% being singletons. The TCR comes from a man aged 25 to 40 in good health. The rearrangement uses TRBV18 and TRBJ2-1; the D is unclear. The source material was naive CD4+ T cells sorted from blood. Subset defined: CD45RA+ positively selected. The CDR3 nucleotides read TGTGCCAGCTCACCCCAGGCCTCAATCTCCTACAATGAGCAGTTCTTC. Amino acids: CASSPQASISYNEQFF.